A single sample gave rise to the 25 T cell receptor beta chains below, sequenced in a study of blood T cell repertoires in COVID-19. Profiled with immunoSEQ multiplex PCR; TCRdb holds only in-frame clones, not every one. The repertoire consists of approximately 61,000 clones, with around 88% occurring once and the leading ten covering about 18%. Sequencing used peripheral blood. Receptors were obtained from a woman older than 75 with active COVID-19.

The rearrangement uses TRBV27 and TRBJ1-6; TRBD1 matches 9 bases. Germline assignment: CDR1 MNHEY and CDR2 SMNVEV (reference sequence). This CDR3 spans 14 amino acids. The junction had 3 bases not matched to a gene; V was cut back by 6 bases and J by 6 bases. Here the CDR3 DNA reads TGTGCCAGCAGAACAGGGGGCTCTAATTCACCCCTCCACTTT. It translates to CASRTGGSNSPLHF.

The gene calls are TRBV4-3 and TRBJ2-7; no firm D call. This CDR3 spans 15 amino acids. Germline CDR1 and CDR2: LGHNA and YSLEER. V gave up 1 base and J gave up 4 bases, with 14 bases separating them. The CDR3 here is CASSQAVQERYEQYF. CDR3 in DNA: TGCGCCAGCAGCCAAGCGGTCCAGGAAAGGTACGAGCAGTACTTC.

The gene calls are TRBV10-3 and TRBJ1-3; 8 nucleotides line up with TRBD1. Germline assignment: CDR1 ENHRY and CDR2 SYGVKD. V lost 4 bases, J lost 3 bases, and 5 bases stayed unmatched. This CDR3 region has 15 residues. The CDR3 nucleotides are TGTGCCATCAGTGGGGCGACAGGGGTTGGAAACACCATATATTTT. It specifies CAISGATGVGNTIYF.

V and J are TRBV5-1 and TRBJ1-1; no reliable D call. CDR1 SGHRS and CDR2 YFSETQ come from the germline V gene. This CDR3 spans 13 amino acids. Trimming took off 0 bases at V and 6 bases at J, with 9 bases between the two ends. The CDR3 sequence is CASSLVLLSEAFF. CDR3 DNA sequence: TGCGCCAGCAGCTTGGTTCTGTTATCTGAAGCTTTCTTT.

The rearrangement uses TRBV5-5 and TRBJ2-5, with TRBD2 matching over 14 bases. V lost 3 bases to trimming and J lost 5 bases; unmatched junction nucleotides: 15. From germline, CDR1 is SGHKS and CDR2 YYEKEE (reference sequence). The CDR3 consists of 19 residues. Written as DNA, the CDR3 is TGTGCCAGCAGCTCCGCGAAGCCGGGACTAGCGGGGGCCCGGGAGACCCAGTACTTC. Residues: CASSSAKPGLAGARETQYF.

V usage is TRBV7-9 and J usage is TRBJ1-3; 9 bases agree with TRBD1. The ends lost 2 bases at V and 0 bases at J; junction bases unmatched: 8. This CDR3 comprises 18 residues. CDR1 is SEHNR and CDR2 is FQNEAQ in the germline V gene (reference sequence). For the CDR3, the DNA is TGTGCCAGCAGCTTACGACCCGGACAGGGGTACTCTGGAAACACCATATATTTT. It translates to CASSLRPGQGYSGNTIYF.

The CDR3 reads CASSPYQGTGVPYNEQFF. The CDR3 nucleotides are TGTGCCAGCAGCCCCTATCAAGGGACAGGGGTCCCCTACAATGAGCAGTTCTTC. The rearrangement uses TRBV9 and TRBJ2-1; TRBD1 matches 10 bases. V shed 4 bases, J shed 2 bases, and the junction held 12 bases outside the gene matches. The germline V gene encodes CDR1 SGDLS and CDR2 YYNGEE. CDR3 length: 18 residues.

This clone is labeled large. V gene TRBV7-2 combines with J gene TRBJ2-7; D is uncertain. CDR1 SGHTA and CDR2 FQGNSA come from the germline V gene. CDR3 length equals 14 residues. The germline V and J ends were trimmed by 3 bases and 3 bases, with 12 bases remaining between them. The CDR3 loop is CASSLNSGHYEQYF. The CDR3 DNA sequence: TGTGCCAGCAGCTTGAATTCCGGTCACTACGAGCAGTACTTC.

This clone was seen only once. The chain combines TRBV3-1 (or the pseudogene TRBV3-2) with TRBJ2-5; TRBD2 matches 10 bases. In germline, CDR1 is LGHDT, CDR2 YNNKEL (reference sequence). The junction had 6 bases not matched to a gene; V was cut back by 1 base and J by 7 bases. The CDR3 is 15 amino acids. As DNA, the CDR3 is TGTGCCAGCAGCCAAGGGCTAGCGGGGGCCAGGACCCAGTACTTC. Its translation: CASSQGLAGARTQYF.

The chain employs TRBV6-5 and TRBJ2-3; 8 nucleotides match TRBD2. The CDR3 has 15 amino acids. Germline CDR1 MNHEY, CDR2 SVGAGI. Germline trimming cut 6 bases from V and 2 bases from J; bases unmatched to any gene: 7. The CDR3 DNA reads TGTGCCAGCAGACCTATCGGGGGGGACACAGATACGCAGTATTTT. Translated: CASRPIGGDTDTQYF.

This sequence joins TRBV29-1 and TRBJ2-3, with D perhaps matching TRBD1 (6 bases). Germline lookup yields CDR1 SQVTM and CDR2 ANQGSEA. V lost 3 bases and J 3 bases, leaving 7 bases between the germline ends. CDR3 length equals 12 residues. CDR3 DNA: TGCAGCGTTGATACAGGGACAGATACGCAGTATTTT. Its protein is CSVDTGTDTQYF.

The CDR3 region is CASSPTGGARETQYF. DNA for the CDR3: TGTGCCAGCAGCCCGACAGGGGGGGCGCGGGAGACCCAGTACTTC. The chain has TRBV4-2 and TRBJ2-5, with TRBD1 matching 9 bases. Trimming at V came to 4 bases and at J to 5 bases, leaving 8 bases not matched to a gene. The CDR3 covers 15 residues. Germline loops: CDR1 LGHNA, CDR2 YNFKEQ.

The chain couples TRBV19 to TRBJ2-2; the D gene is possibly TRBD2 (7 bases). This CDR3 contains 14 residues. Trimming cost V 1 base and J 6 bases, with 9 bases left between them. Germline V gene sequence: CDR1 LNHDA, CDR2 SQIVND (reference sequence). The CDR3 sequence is CASSIGGGAGELFF. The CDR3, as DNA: TGTGCCAGTAGTATAGGAGGGGGGGCCGGGGAGCTGTTTTTT.

CDR3 protein: CASSEGTGTDTQYF. Here the CDR3 DNA reads TGCGCCAGCAGCGAGGGGACAGGGACAGATACGCAGTATTTT. The chain carries TRBV5-1 and TRBJ2-3; 9 nucleotides match TRBD1. Trimming cost V 4 bases and J 3 bases; bases outside gene matches: 3. CDR3 size: 14 residues. Germline values: CDR1 SGHRS, CDR2 YFSETQ.

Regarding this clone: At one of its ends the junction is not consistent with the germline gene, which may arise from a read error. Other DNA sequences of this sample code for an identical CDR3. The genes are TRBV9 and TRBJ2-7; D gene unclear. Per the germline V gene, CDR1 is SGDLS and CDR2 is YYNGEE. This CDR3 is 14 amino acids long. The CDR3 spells CASSVDAASYEQYF. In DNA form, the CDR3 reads TGTGCCAGCAGCGTAGATGCGGCGTCCTATGAGCAGTACTTC.

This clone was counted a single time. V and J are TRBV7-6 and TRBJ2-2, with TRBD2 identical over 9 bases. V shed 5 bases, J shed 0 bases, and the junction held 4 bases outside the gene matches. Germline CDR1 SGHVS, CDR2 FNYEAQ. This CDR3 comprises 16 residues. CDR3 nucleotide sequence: TGTGCCAGCAGCCCCGGACTAGCGACGAACACCGGGGAGCTGTTTTTT. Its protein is CASSPGLATNTGELFF.

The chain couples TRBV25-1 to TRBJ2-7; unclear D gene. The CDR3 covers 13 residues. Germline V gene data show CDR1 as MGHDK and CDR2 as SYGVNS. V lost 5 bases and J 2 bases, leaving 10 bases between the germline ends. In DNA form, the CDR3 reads TGTGCCAGCAGTCCGAGTGGAGCCTACGAGCAGTACTTC. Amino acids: CASSPSGAYEQYF.

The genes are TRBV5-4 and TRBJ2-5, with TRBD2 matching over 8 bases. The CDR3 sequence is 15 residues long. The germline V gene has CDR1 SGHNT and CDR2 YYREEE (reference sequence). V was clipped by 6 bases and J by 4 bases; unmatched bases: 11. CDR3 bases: TGTGCCAGCAAAACCGGGACTAGGGCAGTAGAGACCCAGTACTTC. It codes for CASKTGTRAVETQYF.

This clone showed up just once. CDR3 region: CASSRAGYYEQYF. The CDR3 DNA sequence: TGTGCCAGCAGCCGAGCGGGTTACTACGAGCAGTACTTC. The rearrangement joins TRBV3-1 (or the pseudogene TRBV3-2) to TRBJ2-7, with D possibly matching TRBD2 (6 bases). This CDR3 contains 13 residues. V was trimmed by 4 bases and J by 3 bases, leaving 10 bases between them. Germline V gives CDR1 LGHDT, CDR2 YNNKEL (reference sequence).

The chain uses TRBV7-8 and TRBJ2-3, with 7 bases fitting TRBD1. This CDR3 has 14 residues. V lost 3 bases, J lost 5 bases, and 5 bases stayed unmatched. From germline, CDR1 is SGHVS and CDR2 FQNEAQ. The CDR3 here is CASSLTGWEDTQYF. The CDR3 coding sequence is TGTGCCAGCAGCTTGACAGGGTGGGAAGATACGCAGTATTTT.

CDR3 sequence: CASSSGTSGGAVETQYF. DNA of the CDR3: TGTGCCAGCAGTTCCGGGACTAGCGGGGGGGCGGTGGAGACCCAGTACTTC. The gene calls are TRBV6-2 or TRBV6-3 and TRBJ2-5; 16 nucleotides align to TRBD2. There are 17 residues in the CDR3. CDR1 and CDR2 (germline): MNHEY, SVGEGT. V gave up 4 bases and J gave up 5 bases; unmatched junction bases: 7.

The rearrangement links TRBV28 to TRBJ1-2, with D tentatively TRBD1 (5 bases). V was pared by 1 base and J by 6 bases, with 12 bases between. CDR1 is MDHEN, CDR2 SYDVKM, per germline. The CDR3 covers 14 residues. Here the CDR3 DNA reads TGTGCCAGCAGTTTATTAGCCCTGGACAATGGCTACACCTTC. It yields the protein CASSLLALDNGYTF.

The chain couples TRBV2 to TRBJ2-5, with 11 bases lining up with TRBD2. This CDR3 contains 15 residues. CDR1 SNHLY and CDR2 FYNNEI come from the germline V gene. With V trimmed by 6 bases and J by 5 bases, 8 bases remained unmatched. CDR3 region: CASSRLTSGGETQYF. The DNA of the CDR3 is TGTGCCAGCAGCCGCCTCACTAGCGGGGGTGAGACCCAGTACTTC.

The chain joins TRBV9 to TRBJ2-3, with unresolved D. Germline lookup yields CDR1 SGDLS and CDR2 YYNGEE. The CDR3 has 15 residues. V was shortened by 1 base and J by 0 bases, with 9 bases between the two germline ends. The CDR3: CASSVTTSSTDTQYF. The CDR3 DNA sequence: TGTGCCAGCAGCGTAACTACTTCTAGCACAGATACGCAGTATTTT.

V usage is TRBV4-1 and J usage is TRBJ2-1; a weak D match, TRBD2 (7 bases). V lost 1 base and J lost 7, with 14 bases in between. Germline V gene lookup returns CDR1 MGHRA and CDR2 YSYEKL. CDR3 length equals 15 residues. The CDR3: CASSQVGGGPNEQFF. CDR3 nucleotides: TGCGCCAGCAGCCAAGTAGGGGGGGGGCCTAATGAGCAGTTCTTC.